This T cell receptor beta chain comes out of a study of blood T cell repertoires in COVID-19. Overall study: From T cells, B-cell-depleted T cells, or PBMCs came the material, which was cDNA or gDNA.

Here immunoSEQ multiplex PCR was the method, and the copy in TCRdb shows in-frame clones only, minus some. This table holds approximately 380,000 clones, 70% to 90% found once. The V end was cut by 4 bases, the J end by 1 base, with 15 bases between. Germline CDR1 and CDR2: GTSNPN and SVGIG (reference sequence). This CDR3 is 15 amino acids long. The study recruited people aged roughly 18 to 95 years across some 23 US areas. In Cohort 3, a recovered donor had either two negative PCRs, clearance, or symptom resolution. The TCR was taken from a woman younger than 35 who had recovered from COVID-19. The chain employs TRBV30 and TRBJ2-3; D is possibly TRBD2 (5 bases). What was sequenced was PBMCs or T cells enriched from blood (not recorded which). The CDR3 DNA reads TGTGCCTGGACTCTCTCTAGCACCCGCACAGATACGCAGTATTTT. This translates into CAWTLSSTRTDTQYF.